These T cell receptor beta chains were read from a single sample in a study of blood T cell repertoires in COVID-19. Using immunoSEQ multiplex PCR, the repertoire was profiled, and TCRdb retains in-frame clones only, with some absent. The table records roughly 92,000 clones, about nine tenths of them present only once. Sequencing was performed on peripheral blood. The receptor source for this set is a man aged 50-60 years with acute or convalescent COVID-19. The CDR3 runs from the conserved cysteine through the conserved F or W. The D gene is left open where the match is weak. Where a row states a size, it is once, few, many or the class of an expanded clone; other rows omit it.

12,TRBJ1-2,NA,TRBV5-6,NA,TGTGCCAGCTCTTTGGACAGAAATGGCTACACCTTC,CASSLDRNGYTF
16,TRBJ1-5,NA,TRBV6-1,NA,TGTGCCAGCAGTGAGCCCCGGGACATGGGCAATCAGCCCCAGCATTTT,CASSEPRDMGNQPQHF
14,TRBJ1-5,NA,TRBV19,NA,TGTGCCAGCCGCAGGGAAGGGAGCAATCAGCCCCAGCATTTT,CASRREGSNQPQHF
13,TRBJ1-1,NA,TRBV30,NA,TGTGCCTGGAGTGACGATCCAGGGGCTGAAGCTTTCTTT,CAWSDDPGAEAFF
17,TRBJ2-1,NA,TRBV27,TRBD1,TGTGCCAGCAGTTCACTACCGGACAGGGGGCGCAGCAATGAGCAGTTCTTC,CASSSLPDRGRSNEQFF
16,TRBJ1-4,NA,TRBV21-1,NA,TGTGCCAGCAGCAAAGGGCCAGGGGCAACTAATGAAAAACTGTTTTTT,CASSKGPGATNEKLFF
14,TRBJ1-1,NA,TRBV29-1,TRBD1,TGCAGCGTAGTTGGGACAGGGGTGAACACTGAAGCTTTCTTT,CSVVGTGVNTEAFF
15,TRBJ1-2,NA,TRBV6-2/TRBV6-3,NA,TGTGCCAGCAGTTACGATCTCGTGGCAGGGTATGGCTACACCTTC,CASSYDLVAGYGYTF
14,TRBJ1-1,NA,TRBV2,NA,TGTGCCAGCAGTGAAATTGGGCGGGGTGGTAGAGCTTTCTTT,CASSEIGRGGRAFF
14,TRBJ2-1,NA,TRBV9,TRBD1,TGTGCCAGCAGCACCCTGCAGGGGGACAATGAGCAGTTCTTC,CASSTLQGDNEQFF
15,TRBJ1-5,NA,TRBV18,NA,TGTGCCAGCTCACCACGTGCAGGGCGCAATCAGCCCCAGCATTTT,CASSPRAGRNQPQHF
15,TRBJ1-3,once,TRBV6-5,TRBD1,TGTGCCAGCGCAATCACAGGGGGCACGGGAAACACCATATATTTT,CASAITGGTGNTIYF
14,TRBJ2-7,NA,TRBV10-2,TRBD1,TGCGCCAGCAGTGTTGGACAGGGGGCTTTAGAGCAGTACTTC,CASSVGQGALEQYF
16,TRBJ2-1,NA,TRBV3-1/TRBV3-2,TRBD2,TGTGCCAGCAGCCGGACTAGCGGGAGGGTAGCCAATGAGCAGTTCTTC,CASSRTSGRVANEQFF
14,TRBJ2-5,NA,TRBV21-1,NA,TGTGCCAGTGGGACTTCAATGAGGGGAGAGACCCAGTACTTC,CASGTSMRGETQYF
14,TRBJ2-2,NA,TRBV5-1,TRBD1,TGCGCCAGCAGTTGGGCACAGGGGGCCGGGGAGCTGTTTTTT,CASSWAQGAGELFF
14,TRBJ2-7,NA,TRBV27,TRBD1,TGTGCCAGCGGACAGGGATTGAGCTCCTACGAGCAGTACTTC,CASGQGLSSYEQYF